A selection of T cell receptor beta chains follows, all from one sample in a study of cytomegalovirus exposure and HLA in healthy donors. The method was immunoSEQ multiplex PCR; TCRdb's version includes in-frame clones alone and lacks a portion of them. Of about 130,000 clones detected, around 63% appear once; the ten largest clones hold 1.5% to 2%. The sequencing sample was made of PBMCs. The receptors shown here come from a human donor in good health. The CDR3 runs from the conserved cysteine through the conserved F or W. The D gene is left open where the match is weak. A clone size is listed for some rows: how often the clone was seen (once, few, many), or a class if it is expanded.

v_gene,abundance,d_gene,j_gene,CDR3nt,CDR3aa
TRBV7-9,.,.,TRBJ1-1,TGTGCCAGCAGCGGAAGTTCCGGGGGCACTGAAGCTTTCTTT,CASSGSSGGTEAFF
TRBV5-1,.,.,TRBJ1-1,TGCGCCAGCAGCTTGTCTTCGTTGGGCTTGGGCACTGAAGCTTTCTTT,CASSLSSLGLGTEAFF
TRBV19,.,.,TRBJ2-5,TGTGCCAGTAGCCCCGACGAGGTCCAAGAGACCCAGTACTTC,CASSPDEVQETQYF
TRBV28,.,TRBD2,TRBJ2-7,TGTGCCAGCAGTGAAACAACCCTTAGGACTAGTCCTTCCTACGAGCAGTACTTC,CASSETTLRTSPSYEQYF
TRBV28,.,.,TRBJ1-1,TGTGCCAGCAGCGGGTACAGGGCTGAAGCTTTCTTT,CASSGYRAEAFF
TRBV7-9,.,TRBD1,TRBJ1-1,TGTGCCAGCAGCTCCGTCCCGGGACAGGGGGCGGAAGCTTTCTTT,CASSSVPGQGAEAFF
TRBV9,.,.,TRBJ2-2,TGTGCCAGCAGCCCTATTACAGGGATGGGGGAGCTGTTTTTT,CASSPITGMGELFF
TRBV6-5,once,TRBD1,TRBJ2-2,TGTGCCAGCAGTCCCGGGACAGCGAACACCGGGGAGCTGTTTTTT,CASSPGTANTGELFF
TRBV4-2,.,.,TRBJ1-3,TGTGCCAGCAGCCAAGACCAGGACACCTACTCTGGAAACACCATATATTTT,CASSQDQDTYSGNTIYF
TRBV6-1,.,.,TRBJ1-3,TGTGCCAGCAGTGAGGAGATGGCCTCTGGAAACACCATATATTTT,CASSEEMASGNTIYF
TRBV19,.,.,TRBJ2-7,TGTGCCAGTAGTATCTCTCAGGGGGGATCCTACGAGCAGTACTTC,CASSISQGGSYEQYF
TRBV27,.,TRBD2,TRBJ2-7,TGTGCCAGCAGTACGAGCGGGAACCACGAGCAGTACTTC,CASSTSGNHEQYF
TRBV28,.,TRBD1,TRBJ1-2,TGTGCCAGCAGTTTGGGGAAAGACAGGGATCGGTATGGCTACACCTTC,CASSLGKDRDRYGYTF
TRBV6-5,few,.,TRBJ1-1,TGTGCCAGCAGGTCAACCAGGGTACGGTTCACTGAAGCTTTCTTT,CASRSTRVRFTEAFF
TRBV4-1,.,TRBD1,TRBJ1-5,TGCGCCAGCAGCCTTAGCCCAGTGGGACAGAGCAATCAGCCCCAGCATTTT,CASSLSPVGQSNQPQHF
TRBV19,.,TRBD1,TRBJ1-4,TGTGCCAACCCCCGCGGGACAGGGAATGAAAAACTGTTTTTT,CANPRGTGNEKLFF
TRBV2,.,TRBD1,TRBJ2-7,TGTGCCAGCGCGGACAGGCCCTCCTACGAGCAGTACTTC,CASADRPSYEQYF
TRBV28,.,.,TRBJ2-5,TGTGCCAGCAGTGGACGGGTGGGGGCCCAAGAGACCCAGTACTTC,CASSGRVGAQETQYF
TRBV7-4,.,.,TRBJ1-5,TGTGCCAGCAGCTTTAATAGGGGGGGGGAGACAGTTGATAGCAATCAGCCCCAGCATTTT,CASSFNRGGETVDSNQPQHF
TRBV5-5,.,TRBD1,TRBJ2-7,TGTGCCAGCAGCTTGGGGGGACAGGTTTACGAGCAGTACTTC,CASSLGGQVYEQYF
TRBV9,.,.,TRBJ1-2,TGTGCCAGCAGCGTAGTTAGCAGTAACTATGGCTACACCTTC,CASSVVSSNYGYTF
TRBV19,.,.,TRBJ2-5,TGTGCCAGTAGTATAGGGGGTCGGGTTAGGGGAGAGACCCAGTACTTC,CASSIGGRVRGETQYF
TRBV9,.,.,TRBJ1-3,TGTGCCAGCAGCGTAGGGGGAGATTCCTCTGGAAACACCATATATTTT,CASSVGGDSSGNTIYF